This T cell receptor (beta chain) was documented in a study of cytomegalovirus exposure and HLA in healthy donors. Study in general: The Caucasian-associated ancestry cluster contained 81% of the approximately 420 genotyped donors. The study, taken as a whole, reports: A later look showed TCR association rates differing by HLA locus, highest for DRB1 and lowest for HLA-C. Apart from CMV serostatus, no immune exposure information was available. Compared with the approximately 700-donor mean, an Asian-associated ancestry cluster reportedly had fewer N-insertions, according to a later analysis.

Germline values: CDR1 GTSNPN, CDR2 SVGIG (reference sequence). The V end was cut by 5 bases, the J end by 7 bases, with 12 bases between. There are 11 residues in the CDR3. Researchers ran the PCR with 60 Vbeta and 13 Jbeta primers. This table comes from immunoSEQ multiplex PCR, and its TCRdb copy is limited to in-frame clones, with some not included. The sample carries about 76,000 clones, roughly two thirds recorded once. This clone was observed a few times. Its antigen is unknown. Sequencing input: PBMCs. The receptor was isolated from a man between 60 and 75 years old in good health and CMV-seropositive. The chain uses TRBV30 and TRBJ2-7; weak D call: TRBD2 (5 bases). DNA of the CDR3: TGTGCCTGGGAGGACTCTCGGGAGCAGTACTTC. It specifies CAWEDSREQYF. The full variable domain, with the rest looked up from reference TRBV30 and TRBJ2-7, is SQTIHQWPATLVQPVGSPLSLECTVEGTSNPNLYWYRQAAGRGLQLLFYSVGIGQISSEVPQNLSASRPQDRQFILSSKKLLLSDSGFYLCAWEDSREQYFGPGTRLTVT.